The source of this T cell receptor beta chain is a study of cytomegalovirus exposure and HLA in healthy donors. Clones were read by immunoSEQ multiplex PCR, and TCRdb kept only the in-frame ones, dropping some. Counted here are around 70,000 clones, 94% occurring once; the ten biggest clones make up about 1.6%. A word on this clone: Its antigen remains unidentified.

Germline V gives CDR1 MNHNS, CDR2 SASEGT. Trimming left V 8 bases short and J 8 bases short, with 21 bases between. The CDR3 loop spans 14 amino acids. Overall study results and limits: Reports showed the classifier diagnosing cytomegalovirus status with high specificity and sensitivity.

The chain carries TRBV6-1 and TRBJ1-2; D perhaps matches TRBD1 (5 bases). Sequencing was carried out using PBMCs. This TCR came from a young man in good health and CMV-seropositive. The CDR3 protein is CASGHPGRQGGYTF. The CDR3 nucleotides are TGTGCCAGCGGCCATCCCGGGAGGCAGGGAGGCTACACCTTC.